This TCR beta chain was sequenced in a study of post-analysis software for immune sequencing data (dated by TCRdb to between 2014 and 2017). General notes on the study: The recorded disease courses included relapsing-remitting, secondary progressive and progressive-relapsing multiple sclerosis, and some patients had no subtype annotation. The multiple sclerosis patient repertoires were compared with 10 or so previously published healthy control repertoires from donors aged roughly 6 to 27 years. A subset of samples was prepared in parallel using single-end sample barcoding, then pooled and co-amplified after Illumina adapter ligation.

Library preparation was by PCR. TCRdb records Illumina HiSeq 2500 as the sequencer. Unique molecular identifiers were incorporated into TCR beta cDNA libraries to reduce PCR and sequencing biases. Some 500,000 cDNA molecules were obtained per 1 to 10 million input T cells, so each molecule approximated one T cell. The patient libraries were prepared and sequenced using the same protocol as the earlier healthy control dataset. Samples belonging to the same batch were prepared together, multiplexed and sequenced on a shared HiSeq lane. Per the authors' processing: Raw barcoded reads were processed with MIGEC, discarding single-read molecular identifier groups before consensus assembly and CDR3 extraction. VDJtools was used for post-analysis of the clonotype tables, with diversity normalized by down-sampling every dataset to the smallest sample size. In repertoire overlap clustering, CDR3 amino acid sequences, but not nucleotide sequences, were matched to correct batch-related cross-sample contamination. TCRdb ran its own pipeline on the public reads, namely fastp trimming at Q25 and MiXCR clone calling, and kept in-frame beta chains. Here each entry gathers all rows of one CDR3 protein and keeps the most common genes and DNA. None of the V and J calls come from the authors' own analysis; TCRdb made them. Within this sample are about 540,000 distinct CDR3 sequences, with 34% of them counted one time only. About 5.6% of the sample is in the top ten clones.

From its cysteine to its phenylalanine, the CDR3 spans 12 amino acids. The CDR3 DNA has 36 bases and is translated from base 1. Per the germline V gene (reference sequence), SEHNR is the CDR1 and FQNEAQ is the CDR2. The junction shows trimming of 3 bases on V and 4 bases on J, plus 6 bases between the germline ends. Overall study outcomes, separate from this receptor: The multiple sclerosis patient group was slightly younger than the control group. Significantly higher frequencies in patients than in controls were found for several TRBV segments, including TRBV5-6, TRBV5-1 and TRBV20-1. Direct clustering with F measure showed strong co-clustering of samples prepared in the same batch, prompting a batch-effect correction. Compared with controls, multiple sclerosis patients had significantly lower normalized Chao1 diversity, a finding suggesting substantial peripheral T-cell clonal expansion.

To demonstrate the VDJtools post-analysis software, the study profiled TCR beta repertoires from the peripheral blood of around 13 young patients with multiple sclerosis. Multiple sclerosis patients were children and adolescents aged about 6 to 16 years. Concerning this clonotype itself: Its antigen remains unidentified. No much larger clone exists at a distance of one base, and base qualities are not known.

The TCR originated in a girl between 2 and 17 years old with multiple sclerosis. The receptor chain draws on TRBV7-9 and TRBJ1-1; a confident D gene designation cannot be given. Sequencing was performed on blood. DNA sequence: TGTGCCAGCAGCTTCCTGTTCACTGAAGCTTTCTTT. Its protein product is CASSFLFTEAFF.